Shown below are 32 T cell receptor beta chains from a single sample sequenced in a study of control samples from healthy donors and cancer patients. Generated by immunoSEQ multiplex PCR, the TCRdb table keeps only in-frame clones and is missing some. Of around 130,000 clones in the sample, roughly 84% were seen once. The specimen sequenced was blood. The receptors stem from a man in his forties or fifties in good health.

The rearrangement joins TRBV4-1 to TRBJ1-4, with 8 bases that match TRBD1. V lost 3 bases and J lost 6; bases outside the gene matches: 6. The CDR3 is 15 amino acids. CDR1 is MGHRA and CDR2 is YSYEKL in the germline V gene. The CDR3 DNA reads as TGCGCCAGCAGCCAGACCGGGACAGGAGATGAAAAACTGTTTTTT. It specifies CASSQTGTGDEKLFF.

V is TRBV27 and J is TRBJ2-1, with unresolved D. V lost 5 bases, J lost 4 bases, and 3 bases lay in between. This CDR3 spans 11 amino acids. The V gene's germline CDR1 is MNHEY and CDR2 SMNVEV (reference sequence). CDR3 DNA: TGTGCCAGCAGTCTGTACAATGAGCAGTTCTTC. Protein: CASSLYNEQFF.

The rearrangement joins TRBV9 to TRBJ2-2; TRBD2 might be the D (5 bases). V was cut by 0 bases and J by 0 bases, with 12 bases left in between. The CDR3 is made up of 17 amino acids. Germline V gene sequence: CDR1 SGDLS, CDR2 YYNGEE. The CDR3 loop reads CASSVGFGVANTGELFF. The CDR3 region has the DNA TGTGCCAGCAGCGTAGGCTTCGGGGTCGCGAACACCGGGGAGCTGTTTTTT.

J is TRBJ2-5 and V is TRBV7-9; 11 nucleotides align to TRBD1. Germline V gene lookup returns CDR1 SEHNR and CDR2 FQNEAQ (reference sequence). After removal of 5 bases from V and 3 bases from J, the junction contained 8 bases not matched to a gene. The CDR3 spans 16 residues. The CDR3 here is CASSLGQGASEETQYF. CDR3 sequence (DNA): TGTGCCAGCAGCCTAGGACAGGGGGCCTCCGAAGAGACCCAGTACTTC.

This clone occurred once. V gene TRBV18 combines with J gene TRBJ1-1; tentative D call: TRBD1 (5 bases). The germline CDR1 and CDR2 sequences are KGHSH and LQKENI. Trimming cost V 0 bases and J 1 base, with 24 bases left between them. There are 20 residues in the CDR3. CDR3 bases: TGTGCCAGCTCACCACCTCGAATTCGCAGCGGAGGGGTGGCGAACACTGAAGCTTTCTTT. Protein: CASSPPRIRSGGVANTEAFF.

The chain couples TRBV6-5 to TRBJ2-3, with a possible D match to TRBD1 (5 bases). CDR1 and CDR2 (germline): MNHEY, SVGAGI. The CDR3 covers 14 residues. Trimming cost V 2 bases and J 3 bases, with 9 bases left between them. The CDR3 DNA reads as TGTGCCAGCAGTTACGCGAAGGGGACAGATACGCAGTATTTT. This gives the protein CASSYAKGTDTQYF.

Remarks on this clone: Its ends do not fully match the called genes, so a read error is possible. The V call is TRBV11-1, the J call TRBJ1-1, with D uncertain. The V gene's germline CDR1 is SGHAT and CDR2 FQDESV (reference sequence). CDR3 size: 15 residues. CDR3 amino acids: CASSYEGDPNTEVFF. The CDR3 nucleotides are TGTGCCAGCAGCTACGAGGGTGACCCGAACACTGAAGTTTTCTTT.

The CDR3 here is CASSSGLPNEQFF. The CDR3 region has the DNA TGTGCCAGCAGCTCGGGACTGCCAAATGAGCAGTTCTTC. The rearrangement links TRBV7-3 to TRBJ2-1; a weak D match, TRBD2 (6 bases). Germline V gene data show CDR1 as SGHTA and CDR2 as FQGTGA. The germline V and J ends were trimmed by 4 bases and 7 bases, with 11 bases remaining between them. The CDR3 runs to 13 residues.

The chain joins TRBV11-3 to TRBJ2-1; D is unresolved. The germline V gene encodes CDR1 SGHNT and CDR2 YENEEA. The CDR3 extends over 14 amino acids. Trimming stripped 0 bases from V and 4 bases from J, with 7 bases between. Written as DNA, the CDR3 is TGTGCCAGCAGCTTAGAGGCACTTTACAATGAGCAGTTCTTC. Translating gives CASSLEALYNEQFF.

In its sample, this clone was seen once. V gene TRBV7-2 combines with J gene TRBJ1-1; D gene ambiguous. Trimming stripped 1 base from V and 4 bases from J, with 10 bases between. The germline V gene encodes CDR1 SGHTA and CDR2 FQGNSA. The CDR3 extends over 14 amino acids. Here the CDR3 reads CASSLGVSATEAFF. CDR3 in DNA: TGTGCCAGCAGCTTAGGTGTGAGCGCCACTGAAGCTTTCTTT.

This clone was counted a few times. The rearrangement joins TRBV5-1 to TRBJ1-1, with 8 bases that match TRBD1. V lost 4 bases, J lost 3 bases, and 5 bases stayed unmatched. Germline CDR1 SGHRS, CDR2 YFSETQ. The CDR3 covers 14 residues. For the CDR3, the DNA is TGCGCCAGCAGCCTCTGGGACAGGTACACTGAAGCTTTCTTT. Protein sequence: CASSLWDRYTEAFF.

This clone was found once. DNA of the CDR3: TGTGCCAGCAGTGAACAGGGGCGGGCAGATACGCAGTATTTT. It specifies CASSEQGRADTQYF. This chain joins TRBV6-1 and TRBJ2-3, with D possibly matching TRBD1 (6 bases). CDR3 size: 14 residues. Germline V CDR1 and CDR2: MNHNS, SASEGT. The V and J ends lost 2 bases and 4 bases respectively, with 10 bases between them.

A single count supports this clone. The sample carries other DNA sequences with the same CDR3. V usage is TRBV3-1 (or the pseudogene TRBV3-2) and J usage is TRBJ2-2; no clear D gene. V gave up 1 base and J gave up 6 bases, with 0 bases separating them. In germline, CDR1 is LGHDT, CDR2 YNNKEL (reference sequence). This CDR3 spans 11 amino acids. CDR3 sequence reads: CASSQAGELFF. CDR3 coding DNA: TGTGCCAGCAGCCAAGCCGGGGAGCTGTTTTTT.

The chain carries TRBV16 and TRBJ1-1; 9 nucleotides line up with TRBD1. The germline gives CDR1 KGHSY, CDR2 FQNENV. The CDR3 has 15 residues. The trim removed 4 bases at V and 0 bases at J, leaving 3 bases unmatched. The CDR3 sequence is CASSRTGEVNTEAFF. CDR3 sequence (DNA): TGTGCCAGCAGCCGGACAGGGGAAGTGAACACTGAAGCTTTCTTT.

The rearrangement links TRBV28 to TRBJ2-7, with D perhaps TRBD2 (6 bases). CDR1 and CDR2 (germline): MDHEN, SYDVKM. V lost 6 bases to trimming and J lost 2 bases, with 11 bases between them. This CDR3 region has 13 residues. The CDR3 DNA reads TGTGCCAGCAGCATTACTAGCACCTACGAGCAGTACTTC. Translation gives CASSITSTYEQYF.

The chain combines TRBV5-4 with TRBJ2-5; 11 bases are a match to TRBD2. V gave up 1 base and J gave up 1 base; unmatched junction bases: 3. Germline V gene lookup returns CDR1 SGHNT and CDR2 YYREEE (reference sequence). This CDR3 spans 16 amino acids. CDR3 DNA sequence: TGTGCCAGCAGCTTGTTAGCGGGGGGGTCCCAAGAGACCCAGTACTTC. It specifies CASSLLAGGSQETQYF.

The V call is TRBV4-1, the J call TRBJ2-2, with 7 bases lining up with TRBD1. The CDR3 is made up of 15 amino acids. The germline V gene encodes CDR1 MGHRA and CDR2 YSYEKL. The ends lost 1 base at V and 7 bases at J; junction bases unmatched: 6. Here the CDR3 DNA reads TGCGCCAGCAGCCAAGGAGACAGGGTTGGCGGGGAGCTGTTTTTT. Encoded protein: CASSQGDRVGGELFF.

This sequence joins TRBV14 and TRBJ1-2; weak D call: TRBD1 (5 bases). Germline CDR1 and CDR2: SGHDN and FVKESK. The CDR3 length is 15 residues. V was clipped by 1 base and J by 8 bases, with 17 bases between them. The CDR3 loop reads CASSQAGREWGGYTF. In DNA form, the CDR3 reads TGTGCCAGCAGCCAAGCAGGCAGGGAATGGGGAGGCTACACCTTC. Combining the CDR3 with reference TRBV14 and TRBJ1-2 gives the whole variable domain EAGVTQFPSHSVIEKGQTVTLRCDPISGHDNLYWYRRVMGKEIKFLLHFVKESKQDESGMPNNRFLAERTGGTYSTLKVQPAELEDSGVYFCASSQAGREWGGYTFGSGTRLTVV.

The chain combines TRBV6-5 with TRBJ1-2; D is perhaps TRBD1 (5 bases). The CDR3 totals 14 residues. The V end lost 7 bases, the J end lost 4 bases, and 16 bases lay between the germline ends. CDR1 is MNHEY and CDR2 is SVGAGI in the germline V gene. DNA of the CDR3: TGTGCCAGCACCAAGGGGTACACAGGCTATGGCTACACCTTC. It yields the protein CASTKGYTGYGYTF.

The CDR3 sequence: CASSRDDNSPLHF. The CDR3 nucleotides are TGTGCCAGTAGTAGAGATGATAATTCACCCCTCCACTTT. This chain joins TRBV19 and TRBJ1-6; D is uncertain. From germline, CDR1 is LNHDA and CDR2 SQIVND (reference sequence). Deletions cut 4 bases from V and 5 bases from J, with 6 bases between. CDR3 length equals 13 residues.

The V call is TRBV6-5, the J call TRBJ2-3, with a tentative D call TRBD2 (5 bases). V lost 4 bases and J lost 5, with 7 bases in between. This CDR3 is built from 12 residues. Germline V gene data show CDR1 as MNHEY and CDR2 as SVGAGI. The DNA of the CDR3 is TGTGCCAGCAGTTCGGAGGTAGATACGCAGTATTTT. This codes for CASSSEVDTQYF.

The rearrangement joins TRBV7-8 to TRBJ1-5, with TRBD1 as a possible D gene (5 bases). The V gene lost 2 bases and the J gene lost 2 bases, with 10 bases spanning the gap. CDR3 length: 15 amino acids. CDR1 is SGHVS, CDR2 FQNEAQ, per germline. The CDR3 region has the DNA TGTGCCAGCAGCTTACAGGGTTACCGCAATCAGCCCCAGCATTTT. Protein product: CASSLQGYRNQPQHF. Full variable domain (rest looked up from reference TRBV7-8 and TRBJ1-5): GAGVSQSPRYKVAKRGQDVALRCDPISGHVSLFWYQQALGQGPEFLTYFQNEAQLDKSGLPSDRFFAERPEGSVSTLKIQRTQQEDSAVYLCASSLQGYRNQPQHFGDGTRLSIL.

The chain has TRBV4-1 and TRBJ2-1; D possibly corresponds to TRBD2 (5 bases). The germline V gene encodes CDR1 MGHRA and CDR2 YSYEKL. The CDR3 spans 14 residues. The V gene lost 4 bases and the J gene lost 2 bases, with 9 bases spanning the gap. CDR3 DNA sequence: TGCGCCAGCAGCCCCCGGGGTACCTACAATGAGCAGTTCTTC. Residues: CASSPRGTYNEQFF.

The CDR3 region has the DNA TGTGCCAGCAGCTCGGGACTAGCGGGGGGGCCTGAGACCCAGTACTTC. This translates into CASSSGLAGGPETQYF. The chain has TRBV7-9 and TRBJ2-5, with 16 bases identical to TRBD2. The V gene end was trimmed by 4 bases and the J gene end by 5 bases; junction bases not matched to a gene: 4. The CDR3 sequence is 16 residues long. In germline, CDR1 is SEHNR, CDR2 FQNEAQ (reference sequence).

This clone was observed many times. The chain carries TRBV19 and TRBJ2-3; the match to TRBD1 covers 10 bases. Per germline, CDR1 LNHDA and CDR2 SQIVND (reference sequence). The CDR3 sequence is 16 residues long. Losses at the gene ends were 6 bases for V and 6 bases for J; bases not matched to a gene: 12. CDR3 loop: CASRPLGTGARDTQYF. In DNA form, the CDR3 reads TGTGCCAGTAGGCCCCTGGGGACAGGGGCACGGGATACGCAGTATTTT.

CDR3 residues: CASSPQKEGETQYF. The CDR3 bases are TGCGCCAGCAGCCCCCAGAAGGAGGGAGAGACCCAGTACTTC. The chain carries TRBV5-1 and TRBJ2-5; TRBD2 is a possible D gene (6 bases). V shed 4 bases and J shed 4 bases, with 14 bases lying between them. Germline CDR1 SGHRS, CDR2 YFSETQ. The CDR3 runs to 14 residues.

The genes are TRBV7-3 and TRBJ2-2; 14 nucleotides line up with TRBD2. CDR1 and CDR2 from the germline V gene are SGHTA and FQGTGA. V shed 3 bases, J shed 6 bases, and the junction held 0 bases outside the gene matches. The CDR3 covers 15 residues. For the CDR3, the DNA is TGTGCCAGCAGCTTGGGACTAGCGGGGGCCGGGGAGCTGTTTTTT. Protein: CASSLGLAGAGELFF.

The chain is built from TRBV5-1 and TRBJ2-3; the D is unclear. Trimming left V 3 bases short and J 2 bases short, with 13 bases between. The V gene's germline CDR1 is SGHRS and CDR2 YFSETQ. The CDR3 is 15 amino acids. The CDR3 spells CASSSQPGSTDTQYF. The CDR3 nucleotides are TGCGCCAGCAGCTCCCAGCCCGGGTCCACAGATACGCAGTATTTT.

The J gene is TRBJ2-3, the V gene TRBV24-1; maybe TRBD2 (6 bases). CDR1 and CDR2 (germline): KGHDR, SFDVKD. V lost 9 bases and J 0 bases, leaving 9 bases between the germline ends. The CDR3 contains 13 residues. The chain's CDR3 is CATSGGSTDTQYF. The CDR3 DNA reads TGTGCCACCTCCGGGGGTAGCACAGATACGCAGTATTTT.

This clone turned up a few times. The chain employs TRBV24-1 and TRBJ1-1; TRBD1 is a possible D gene (5 bases). The CDR3 sequence is 13 residues long. Germline V gene sequence: CDR1 KGHDR, CDR2 SFDVKD. Deletions cut 3 bases from V and 6 bases from J, with 10 bases between. In DNA, the CDR3 is TGTGCCACCAGTGATGGGGCAGGCGCTGAAGCTTTCTTT. Amino acid sequence: CATSDGAGAEAFF.

The chain recombines TRBV18 with TRBJ2-7; 10 bases map to TRBD1. Germline lookup yields CDR1 KGHSH and CDR2 LQKENI. There are 16 residues in the CDR3. The V segment lost 0 bases and the J segment 3 bases; nucleotides outside the gene matches: 5. The CDR3 reads CASSPPQGQGNYEQYF. The CDR3 nucleotides are TGTGCCAGCTCACCACCGCAGGGACAGGGGAACTACGAGCAGTACTTC.

In nucleotides, the CDR3 is TGCGCCAGCAGGGCAACAGGGGGCGCTTTCTATGGCTACACCTTC. It specifies CASRATGGAFYGYTF. This chain connects TRBV5-1 to TRBJ1-2; 9 bases are a match to TRBD1. Germline values: CDR1 SGHRS, CDR2 YFSETQ. The V gene end was trimmed by 5 bases and the J gene end by 4 bases; junction bases not matched to a gene: 9. The CDR3 has 15 residues. The full variable domain, with the rest looked up from reference TRBV5-1 and TRBJ1-2, is KAGVTQTPRYLIKTRGQQVTLSCSPISGHRSVSWYQQTPGQGLQFLFEYFSETQRNKGNFPGRFSGRQFSNSRSEMNVSTLELGDSALYLCASRATGGAFYGYTFGSGTRLTVV.